These 6 T cell receptor beta chains were sequenced from one sample in a study of OX40 agonist ivuxolimab in advanced cancers. The table came from immunoSEQ multiplex PCR; TCRdb's copy has only in-frame clones and leaves some out. The table records around 76,000 clones, roughly 90% of them present only once. Here the sequenced sample was CD4+ or CD8+ T cells sorted from blood, taken in a trial of the OX40 agonist ivuxolimab. These receptor sequences come from an adult with an advanced solid tumor such as melanoma, head and neck, liver or kidney cancer.

This clone occurred a few times. This rearrangement joins TRBV6-6 to TRBJ1-6; TRBD1 might be the D (6 bases). CDR3 length equals 13 residues. Between the trimmed V and J ends, which lost 5 bases and 10 bases, there was a span of 12 bases. Germline assignment: CDR1 MNHNY and CDR2 SVGAGI (reference sequence). The CDR3 here is CASSNRVESPLHF. The DNA for the CDR3 is TGTGCCAGCAGTAACAGGGTCGAGTCACCCCTCCACTTT.

The rearrangement uses TRBV5-4 and TRBJ2-1; 8 bases fit TRBD2. Trimming at V came to 6 bases and at J to 2 bases, leaving 7 bases not matched to a gene. The length of the CDR3 is 15 residues. Germline values: CDR1 SGHNT, CDR2 YYREEE (reference sequence). The CDR3 loop reads CASNQKTSAYNEQFF. The DNA of the CDR3 is TGTGCCAGCAATCAGAAGACTAGCGCCTACAATGAGCAGTTCTTC. Variable domain in full (rest from reference TRBV5-4 and TRBJ2-1): ETGVTQSPTHLIKTRGQQVTLRCSSQSGHNTVSWYQQALGQGPQFIFQYYREEENGRGNFPPRFSGLQFPNYSSELNVNALELDDSALYLCASNQKTSAYNEQFFGPGTRLTVL.

This clone was counted only a few times. This chain uses TRBV28 with TRBJ1-2; D gene unclear. Germline values: CDR1 MDHEN, CDR2 SYDVKM. CDR3 size: 17 residues. The germline V and J ends were trimmed by 6 bases and 0 bases, with 20 bases remaining between them. CDR3 sequence: CASSWWAGEISNYGYTF. CDR3 nucleotide sequence: TGTGCCAGCAGCTGGTGGGCAGGCGAGATCTCTAACTATGGCTACACCTTC.

The V call is TRBV19, the J call TRBJ1-1; the D is unclear. The CDR3 consists of 12 residues. Between the trimmed V and J ends, which lost 3 bases and 3 bases, there was a span of 5 bases. In germline, CDR1 is LNHDA, CDR2 SQIVND (reference sequence). This CDR3 is CASSIGYTEAFF. Here the CDR3 DNA reads TGTGCCAGTAGTATCGGATACACTGAAGCTTTCTTT.

The CDR3 DNA sequence: TGTGCCAGCAGCGTTTCAAACGACAGGACCTATGGCTACACCTTC. Translation gives CASSVSNDRTYGYTF. The rearrangement joins TRBV9 to TRBJ1-2; TRBD1 might be the D (6 bases). The CDR3 contains 15 residues. V gave up 2 bases and J gave up 4 bases, with 15 bases separating them. Germline CDR1 SGDLS, CDR2 YYNGEE.

V usage is TRBV6-5 and J usage is TRBJ2-5; 7 nucleotides agree with TRBD2. Matching the DNA end better, TRBJ2-7 makes the J call doubtful. Germline CDR1 MNHEY, CDR2 SVGAGI. The CDR3 has 13 residues. The CDR3 sequence: CASSPWGGYEQYF. CDR3 nucleotides: TGTGCCAGCAGCCCCTGGGGGGGGTACGAGCAGTACTTC.